The sequence of this T cell receptor beta chain was determined in a study of T cell repertoires in cytomegalovirus infection (dated by TCRdb to the late 2010s). As for the study more broadly: Donor HLA type was relevant to the analysis, as public TCR beta signatures indicated carriage of CMV infection together with the matching HLA type.

The instrument given in TCRdb is Illumina HiSeq 1500. Clones were called with MiXCR by TCRdb after fastp trimmed the public reads at Q25, and only in-frame beta chains were retained. Each entry is one CDR3 protein sequence, shown with its most common DNA and genes. The table for this sample lists about 300,000 distinct CDR3 sequences; about 25% of them were counted only once. The biggest ten clones account for about 15% of the sample. As encoded in the germline V gene (reference sequence), CDR1 is MNHNY while CDR2 is SVGAGI. From its cysteine to its phenylalanine, the CDR3 spans 15 amino acids. The read is trimmed to its CDR3 DNA, 45 bases read in frame from base 1. Ends trimmed: V by 3 bases, J by 1 base; bases unmatched to a gene: 3. On this clonotype itself: The target of this receptor is not known. Within one base of it there is no much larger clone, and no base qualities were kept.

Study-level results and caveats: In the ex vivo response, HLA-C-restricted CMV-specific TCR beta clonotypes were dominant, and in two of eight donors the single most frequent clonotype came from this HLA-C-restricted group. In both this cohort and an independent cohort of a few hundred donors, the cumulative frequency of public TCR beta family members distinguished carriers of CMV infection plus the relevant HLA type.

The V and J segments used are TRBV6-6 and TRBJ1-1, and 9 junctional nucleotides match TRBD1. The sample comprised PBMCs. The clonotype was recovered from a human donor in good health (CMV status not recorded). Some clones in this sample may be carry-over from other donors' samples. Here is the DNA: TGTGCCAGCAGTTATGTGACAGGGGGGAACACTGAAGCTTTCTTT. This is translated as CASSYVTGGNTEAFF.